This T cell receptor (beta chain) comes out of a study of shared clonotypes between healthy human individuals. As for the study in general: Three plates each covered CD4 naive and memory; CD8 naive two, CD8 memory one.

Several immunoSEQ 96-well plates shared each subset's DNA, each plate a replicate. Produced via immunoSEQ multiplex PCR; TCRdb's table is partial and in-frame only. The sample carries roughly 660,000 clones, around 91% recorded once. This clone was detected ten times or more. CDR3 length: 13 residues. Germline CDR1 SQVTM, CDR2 ANQGSEA. After removal of 7 bases from V and 10 bases from J, the junction contained 15 bases not matched to a gene. The TCR originated in a man in his late teens or twenties in good health. Some clones in this sample may be carry-over from other donors' samples. The specimen was memory CD8+ T cells from PBMCs. Subset given: CD45RO+ cells pooled with CCR7-negative TemRA cells. The V and J genes are TRBV29-1 and TRBJ1-1; 7 bases line up with TRBD1. Written as DNA, the CDR3 is TGCAGCGCCAGGGGCGGTTTGGGACAGCCAGCTTTCTTT. Protein product: CSARGGLGQPAFF. Combining the CDR3 with reference TRBV29-1 and TRBJ1-1 gives the whole variable domain SAVISQKPSRDICQRGTSLTIQCQVDSQVTMMFWYRQQPGQSLTLIATANQGSEATYESGFVIDKFPISRPNLTFSTLTVSNMSPEDSSIYLCSARGGLGQPAFFGQGTRLTVV.